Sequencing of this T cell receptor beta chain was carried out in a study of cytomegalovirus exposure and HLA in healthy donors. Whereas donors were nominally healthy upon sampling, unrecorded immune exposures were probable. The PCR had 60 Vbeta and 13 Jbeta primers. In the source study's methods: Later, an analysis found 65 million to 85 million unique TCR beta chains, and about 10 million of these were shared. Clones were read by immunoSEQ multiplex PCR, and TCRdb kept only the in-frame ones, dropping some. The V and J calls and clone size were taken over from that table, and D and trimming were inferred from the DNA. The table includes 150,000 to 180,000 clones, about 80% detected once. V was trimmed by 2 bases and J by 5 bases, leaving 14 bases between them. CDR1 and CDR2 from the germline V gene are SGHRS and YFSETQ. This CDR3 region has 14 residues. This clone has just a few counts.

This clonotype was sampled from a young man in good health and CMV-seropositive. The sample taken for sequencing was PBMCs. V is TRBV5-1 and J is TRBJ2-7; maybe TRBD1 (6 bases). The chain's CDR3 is CASSFGSGADEQYF. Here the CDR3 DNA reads TGCGCCAGCAGCTTCGGCTCAGGGGCCGACGAGCAGTACTTC.